The 20 T cell receptor beta chains given below trace back to one sample, sequenced in a study of a mutant IDH1 vaccine in newly diagnosed glioma. Which antigens these TCRs recognize remains unknown. TCRdb keeps only in-frame clones here, not all; method: immunoSEQ multiplex PCR. The data hold approximately 60,000 clones, with about 74% observed a single time. This sample's time point: week 35, safety follow-up. Vaccination comprised doses that each held 300 ug of mutant IDH1 20-mer peptide, plus topical imiquimod. Sample: PBMCs, taken from a glioma patient whose treatment included an IDH1 peptide vaccine. These TCRs come from a man aged 50 or older with glioma.

This clone was seen only a few times. As DNA, the CDR3 is TGTGCCAGTAAAACCGCTGGCTATGGCTACACCTTC. It translates to CASKTAGYGYTF. The chain employs TRBV19 and TRBJ1-2, with D unclear. The CDR3 has 12 amino acids. CDR1 LNHDA and CDR2 SQIVND come from the germline V gene (reference sequence). The ends were cut back, 7 bases at V and 4 bases at J, with 10 bases in the middle.

This chain joins TRBV29-1 and TRBJ1-2; TRBD1 agrees at 10 bases. Germline CDR1 and CDR2: SQVTM and ANQGSEA. V dropped 8 bases and J dropped 4; count of bases not matched to a gene: 7. The CDR3 extends over 13 amino acids. The DNA of the CDR3 is TGCAGCCATGAGACAGGGGGCGGCTATGGCTACACCTTC. It translates to CSHETGGGYGYTF.

This clone was observed a single time. V is TRBV6-5 and J is TRBJ2-1; 9 nucleotides align to TRBD1. The CDR3 extends over 12 amino acids. Unmatched junction bases numbered 7, after V lost 4 bases and J lost 15 bases. Germline V lookup: CDR1 MNHEY, CDR2 SVGAGI. In DNA, the CDR3 is TGTGCCAGCAGTTCTGCCGGGACAGGGACGTTCTTC. Translated: CASSSAGTGTFF.

This clone appeared a few times. The chain combines TRBV30 with TRBJ2-7; D tentatively fits TRBD1 or TRBD2 (5 bases each). This CDR3 contains 13 residues. Germline values: CDR1 GTSNPN, CDR2 SVGIG (reference sequence). Trimming pared 0 bases from V and 5 bases from J, leaving 11 bases between. The CDR3 reads CAWSVRRDHEQYF. CDR3 coding DNA: TGTGCCTGGAGTGTACGCAGGGACCACGAGCAGTACTTC.

Comment on this clone: At one end the junction does not follow the germline gene, possibly because of a read error. The CDR3 protein is CTSSRDRANTGELFF. The CDR3 nucleotides read TGCACCAGCAGCCGAGACAGGGCCAACACCGGGGAGCTGTTTTTT. This chain joins TRBV4-3 and TRBJ2-2, with 7 bases fitting TRBD1. CDR3 size: 15 residues. Germline V CDR1 and CDR2: LGHNA, YSLEER.

The V call is TRBV29-1, the J call TRBJ1-2, with 7 bases aligning to TRBD1. The ends lost 3 bases at V and 5 bases at J; junction bases unmatched: 3. CDR1 SQVTM and CDR2 ANQGSEA come from the germline V gene. CDR3 length equals 12 residues. The CDR3 sequence is CSVDRDSYGYTF. The CDR3 coding sequence is TGCAGCGTTGACCGGGACAGTTATGGCTACACCTTC.

The chain is built from TRBV9 and TRBJ2-3; D uncertain. The germline CDR1 and CDR2 sequences are SGDLS and YYNGEE. CDR3 size: 15 residues. Trimming shortened V by 2 bases and J by 2 bases, and 12 bases separated the two germline ends. DNA of the CDR3: TGTGCCAGCAGCGTTGAAGGACCATTCACAGATACGCAGTATTTT. This translates into CASSVEGPFTDTQYF.

As DNA, the CDR3 is TGTGCCAGCAGCTTGGTTCTGATGGGACAGGGGAGGGAGACCCAGTACTTC. Residues: CASSLVLMGQGRETQYF. The rearrangement joins TRBV5-6 to TRBJ2-5; TRBD1 matches at 10 bases. Germline assignment: CDR1 SGHDT and CDR2 YYEEEE. CDR3 length equals 17 residues. V was pared by 0 bases and J by 5 bases, with 10 bases of the junction left unmatched. Supplemented by reference TRBV5-6 and TRBJ2-5, the full variable domain reads DAGVTQSPTHLIKTRGQQVTLRCSPKSGHDTVSWYQQALGQGPQFIFQYYEEEERQRGNFPDRFSGHQFPNYSSELNVNALLLGDSALYLCASSLVLMGQGRETQYFGPGTRLLVL.

V usage is TRBV5-1 and J usage is TRBJ1-5; tentatively, D is TRBD1 (6 bases). The CDR3 spans 14 residues. The V gene's germline CDR1 is SGHRS and CDR2 YFSETQ. Trimming took off 4 bases at V and 7 bases at J, with 15 bases between the two ends. CDR3 in amino acids: CASSLGHRDQPQHF. CDR3 sequence (DNA): TGCGCCAGCAGCCTGGGACACCGAGACCAGCCCCAGCATTTT.

The chain links TRBV4-2 to TRBJ2-3; 7 nucleotides align to TRBD2. With 1 base clipped from V and 2 bases from J, the junction kept 15 bases outside the gene matches. The CDR3 covers 19 residues. Germline CDR1 reads LGHNA; CDR2 reads YNFKEQ. CDR3 sequence reads: CASSQAPRRASGFTDTQYF. The DNA of the CDR3 is TGTGCCAGCAGCCAAGCTCCTCGGCGGGCTAGCGGATTCACAGATACGCAGTATTTT.

The chain uses TRBV7-9 and TRBJ1-2, with a weak D call TRBD1 (5 bases). Per the germline V gene, CDR1 is SEHNR and CDR2 is FQNEAQ (reference sequence). The CDR3 has 12 amino acids. V was trimmed by 4 bases and J by 8 bases, leaving 11 bases between them. In nucleotides, the CDR3 is TGTGCCAGCAGCTCAGGGACCGGGGGCTACACCTTC. Its translation: CASSSGTGGYTF.

The chain links TRBV4-1 to TRBJ2-1; no firm D call. The V gene's germline CDR1 is MGHRA and CDR2 YSYEKL. Between the trimmed V and J ends, which lost 2 bases and 6 bases, there was a span of 17 bases. CDR3 size: 16 residues. In nucleotides, the CDR3 is TGCGCCAGCAGCCAAAACCCTTCTTGGGCGGTCAATGAGCAGTTCTTC. Amino acid sequence: CASSQNPSWAVNEQFF.

V and J are TRBV30 and TRBJ1-2; D may be TRBD1 (5 bases). The CDR3 length is 11 residues. Trimming left V 4 bases short and J 7 bases short, with 10 bases between. In germline, CDR1 is GTSNPN, CDR2 SVGIG (reference sequence). CDR3 DNA: TGTGCCTGGACTCGAAGGGGTGGCTACACCTTC. The encoded protein is CAWTRRGGYTF.

The chain couples TRBV4-1 to TRBJ2-7; D unresolved. Trimming shortened V by 3 bases and J by 3 bases, and 6 bases separated the two germline ends. This CDR3 spans 12 amino acids. Germline lookup yields CDR1 MGHRA and CDR2 YSYEKL. The DNA of the CDR3 is TGCGCCAGCAGCCACCCCAACTACGAGCAGTACTTC. Its protein product is CASSHPNYEQYF.

The chain employs TRBV29-1 and TRBJ1-2; no clear D gene. Trimming took 3 bases from V and 3 from J, leaving 8 bases between them. This CDR3 has 12 amino acids. The germline V gene encodes CDR1 SQVTM and CDR2 ANQGSEA. CDR3 amino acids: CSVDDGDYGYTF. The CDR3 bases are TGCAGCGTTGACGACGGGGACTATGGCTACACCTTC.

The chain links TRBV1 to TRBJ2-1. TRBV1 is a recognized pseudogene. There are 12 residues in the CDR3. CDR3 bases: TGCACCAGCAGCCAAGGGGTCAATGAGCAGTTCTTC. Its translation is CTSSQGVNEQFF.

Here the CDR3 reads CASRRGLNQPQHF. The DNA for the CDR3 is TGTGCCAGCAGGCGGGGATTGAATCAGCCCCAGCATTTT. The V gene is TRBV6-6, the J gene TRBJ1-5; D call uncertain. The germline V and J ends were trimmed by 6 bases and 4 bases, with 10 bases remaining between them. Per the germline V gene, CDR1 is MNHNY and CDR2 is SVGAGI (reference sequence). The CDR3 loop spans 13 amino acids.

This clone showed up just a few times. The V gene is TRBV9, the J gene TRBJ1-1; D is unresolved. V lost 0 bases and J lost 0, with 12 bases in between. The CDR3 contains 16 residues. CDR1 SGDLS and CDR2 YYNGEE come from the germline V gene. The CDR3, as DNA: TGTGCCAGCAGCGTAGAAAAAGGGCTAATGAACACTGAAGCTTTCTTT. This codes for CASSVEKGLMNTEAFF.

The chain is built from TRBV7-2 and TRBJ1-3, with D uncertain. Germline CDR1 is SGHTA and CDR2 is FQGNSA. The CDR3 has 15 residues. Trimming took 4 bases from V and 2 from J, leaving 12 bases between them. CDR3 in DNA: TGTGCCAGCAGCTCATCCCCCAACCCTGGAAACACCATATATTTT. This sequence encodes CASSSSPNPGNTIYF.

This chain uses TRBV9 with TRBJ1-4, with D unclear. The V end lost 5 bases, the J end lost 8 bases, and 16 bases lay between the germline ends. CDR3 length: 14 amino acids. In germline, CDR1 is SGDLS, CDR2 YYNGEE. CDR3 in amino acids: CASSQRVVDEKLFF. In DNA, the CDR3 is TGTGCCAGCAGTCAAAGGGTGGTGGACGAAAAACTGTTTTTT.